Listed here is a single T cell receptor (beta chain). Its specificity is not known. The sample belongs to a study of T cell responses to AZD1222 COVID-19 vaccine. Study findings and constraints: White British ancestry dominated among donors, who included more females, and clonal diversity was possibly underestimated. CD4 TCRs linked to vaccination spanned spike, dominating at 160-218 and 743-854. Spike-specific TCR depth and breadth grew after two AZD1222 doses.

Using immunoSEQ multiplex PCR, the repertoire was profiled, and TCRdb retains in-frame clones only, with some absent. The sample lists about 56,000 clones, around 88% occurring once. V was cut by 3 bases and J by 1 base, with 13 bases left in between. The CDR3 spans 15 residues. Germline CDR1 SGHDT, CDR2 YYEEEE. The receptor was derived from an adult who received the AZD1222 COVID-19 vaccine. J is TRBJ1-1 and V is TRBV5-6, with D possibly being TRBD1 (6 bases). This material consisted of peripheral blood, taken 28 days after the second AZD1222 dose. As DNA, the CDR3 is TGTGCCAGCAGCTCGACAGGCGGGTCGAACACTGAAGCTTTCTTT. Translated: CASSSTGGSNTEAFF.